These T cell receptor beta chains were read from a single sample in a study of CD8 T cells in ankylosing spondylitis. TCRdb re-called the 5' RACE reads with MiXCR, one entry per CDR3 protein. The sample consists of 90,000 to 100,000 distinct CDR3 sequences, about 8.3% of them appearing once. Specimen: blood, either unsorted or a sorted T cell fraction (not recorded which). The receptors here all came from a male donor with ankylosing spondylitis or in good health (not recorded which). CDR3s include the opening cysteine and the closing phenylalanine or tryptophan. For some rows the clone size is stated as once, few or many, or as a class when expanded; others skip it.

>TRBJ2-3|TRBV20-1|many
CSAKVGGDTQYF
>TRBJ2-2|TRBV5-6|many
CASSPETGLNTGELFF
>TRBJ1-1|TRBV6-2/TRBV6-3|NA
CASSFGTGILWNQNTEAFF
>TRBJ2-7|TRBV11-2|NA
CASSQTGYEQYF
>TRBJ2-1|TRBV7-2|many
CASSLRDRGSNEQFF
>TRBJ1-2|TRBV4-3|many
CASSSVNRANYGYTF
>TRBJ2-7|TRBV15|many
CATSRELNYEQYF
>TRBJ1-6|TRBV7-2|few
CASSLGWLRNGRPLHF
>TRBJ2-3|TRBV25-1|many
CASSGLAGGSTDTQYF
>TRBJ2-1|TRBV5-1|NA
CASSIEGNEQFF
>TRBJ2-5|TRBV20-1|NA
CSARNLQETQYF
>TRBJ2-1|TRBV6-2/TRBV6-3|many
CASSTLTPIRFDEQFF
>TRBJ1-2|TRBV12-3/TRBV12-4|many
CASRSGQSGGYGYTF
>TRBJ1-1|TRBV27|many
CASSLYPGRIEAFF
>TRBJ2-3|TRBV19|many
CASSRKGYLGTDTQYF
>TRBJ1-1|TRBV13|many
CASSEGRRTEAFF
>TRBJ2-1|TRBV11-1|many
CASSRLPGQGLSSYNEQFF
>TRBJ2-2|TRBV7-2|many
CASSLVWANTGELFF
>TRBJ2-2|TRBV20-1|many
CSAIFPNTGELFF
>TRBJ2-7|TRBV24-1|many
CATSDFLGFYEQYF
>TRBJ2-1|TRBV10-3|many
CAISDPGRRSGEQFF
>TRBJ2-7|TRBV15|many
CATSSLYEQYF
>TRBJ2-7|TRBV4-3|many
CASSEADGSSYEQYF